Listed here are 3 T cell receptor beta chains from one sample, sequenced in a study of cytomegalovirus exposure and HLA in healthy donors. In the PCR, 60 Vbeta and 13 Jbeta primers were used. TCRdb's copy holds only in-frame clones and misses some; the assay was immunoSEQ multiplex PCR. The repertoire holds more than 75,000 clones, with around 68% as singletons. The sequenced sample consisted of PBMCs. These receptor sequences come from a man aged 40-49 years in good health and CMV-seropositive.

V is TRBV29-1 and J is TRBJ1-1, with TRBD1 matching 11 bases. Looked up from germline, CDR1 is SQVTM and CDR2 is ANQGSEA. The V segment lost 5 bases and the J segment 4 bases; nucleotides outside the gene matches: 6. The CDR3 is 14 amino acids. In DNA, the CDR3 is TGCAGCGTTTCGCCGGGACAGGGGGTCACTGAAGCTTTCTTT. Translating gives CSVSPGQGVTEAFF. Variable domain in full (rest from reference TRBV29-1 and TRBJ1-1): SAVISQKPSRDICQRGTSLTIQCQVDSQVTMMFWYRQQPGQSLTLIATANQGSEATYESGFVIDKFPISRPNLTFSTLTVSNMSPEDSSIYLCSVSPGQGVTEAFFGQGTRLTVV.

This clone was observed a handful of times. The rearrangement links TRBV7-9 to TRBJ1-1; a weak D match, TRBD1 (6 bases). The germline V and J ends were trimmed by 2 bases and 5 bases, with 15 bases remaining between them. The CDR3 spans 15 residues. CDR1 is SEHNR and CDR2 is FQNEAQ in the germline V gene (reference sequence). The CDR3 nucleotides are TGTGCCAGCAGCTTATCTTCAGGGGTAGGAACTGAAGCTTTCTTT. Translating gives CASSLSSGVGTEAFF.

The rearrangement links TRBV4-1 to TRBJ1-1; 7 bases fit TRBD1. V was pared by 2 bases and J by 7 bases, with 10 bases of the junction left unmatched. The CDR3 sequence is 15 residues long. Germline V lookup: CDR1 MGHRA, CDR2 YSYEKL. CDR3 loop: CASSQPDRELSEAFF. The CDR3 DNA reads TGCGCCAGCAGCCAACCCGACAGGGAACTAAGTGAAGCTTTCTTT.